Listed below are T cell receptor beta chains from one sample, sequenced in a study of response to subunit inactivated influenza vaccine. TCRdb recomputed calls from the RT-PCR reads with MiXCR, one row per CDR3 protein. The sample carries around 530,000 distinct CDR3 sequences, about an eighth recorded once. Source: PBMCs from blood, taken on the day of vaccination. Every receptor here comes from a man over 45 who received an inactivated influenza vaccine. The CDR3 runs from the conserved cysteine through the conserved F or W. D genes are given only for firm matches. Size values are once, few and many counts, or a class for expanded clones, and some rows have none.

J | size | D | length | V | CDR3 | DNA
TRBJ2-3 | - | - | 12 | TRBV9 | CASSVETDTQYF | TGTGCCAGCAGCGTAGAGACAGATACGCAGTATTTT
TRBJ1-5 | few | - | 14 | TRBV3-1 | CASSLGLDNQPQHF | TGTGCCAGCAGCCTAGGACTGGACAATCAGCCCCAGCATTTT
TRBJ1-1 | - | TRBD1 | 17 | TRBV5-1 | CASEPGQGARKYTEAFF | TGCGCCAGCGAACCAGGACAGGGGGCGCGGAAGTACACTGAAGCTTTCTTT
TRBJ2-5 | few | - | 12 | TRBV7-2 | CASMVPQETQYF | TGTGCCAGCATGGTCCCACAAGAGACCCAGTACTTC
TRBJ2-7 | few | - | 15 | TRBV12-3/TRBV12-4 | CASSTGTHSPYEQYF | TGTGCCAGCAGCACCGGGACACACTCACCCTACGAGCAGTACTTC
TRBJ1-1 | - | - | 14 | TRBV9 | CASSVGQMNTEAFF | TGTGCCAGCAGCGTAGGACAGATGAACACTGAAGCTTTCTTT
TRBJ2-7 | - | - | 12 | TRBV13 | CASSLGAVEQYF | TGTGCCAGCAGCTTAGGTGCTGTGGAGCAGTACTTC
TRBJ1-1 | few | - | 15 | TRBV5-1 | CASSLEEALNTEAFF | TGCGCCAGCAGCTTGGAGGAGGCACTTAACACTGAAGCTTTCTTT
TRBJ1-1 | few | - | 14 | TRBV5-1 | CASSVSGTEFEAFF | TGCGCCAGCAGCGTGTCAGGGACCGAATTTGAAGCTTTCTTT
TRBJ2-7 | few | TRBD2 | 16 | TRBV3-1 | CASSQSGTSGSYEQYF | TGTGCCAGCAGCCAATCCGGGACTAGCGGATCCTACGAGCAGTACTTC
TRBJ2-7 | - | - | 15 | TRBV4-3 | CASSQDLRHGYEQYF | TGCGCCAGCAGCCAAGATTTGAGACACGGCTACGAGCAGTACTTC
TRBJ2-1 | few | TRBD2 | 15 | TRBV10-2 | CASTSSGGTYNEQFF | TGCGCCAGCACTAGTAGCGGGGGTACCTACAATGAGCAGTTCTTC
TRBJ2-3 | few | - | 15 | TRBV11-2 | CASSWTATTTDTQYF | TGTGCCAGCAGCTGGACCGCTACCACCACAGATACGCAGTATTTT
TRBJ1-6 | many | - | 17 | TRBV20-1 | CSARSLRQSSYNSPLHF | TGCAGTGCTAGAAGCCTCCGACAGAGCTCCTATAATTCACCCCTCCACTTT
TRBJ2-7 | few | TRBD2 | 16 | TRBV28 | CASSLSVVAGGYEQYF | TGTGCCAGCAGTTTATCGGTAGTAGCGGGAGGTTACGAGCAGTACTTC
TRBJ1-5 | many | - | 14 | TRBV12-3/TRBV12-4 | CASSLAGLNQPQHF | TGTGCCAGCAGTTTAGCGGGCTTAAATCAGCCCCAGCATTTT
TRBJ1-6 | few | TRBD1 | 12 | TRBV7-8 | CASSVGTANLHF | TGTGCCAGCAGCGTCGGGACAGCTAACCTCCACTTT
TRBJ2-1 | few | TRBD1 | 18 | TRBV2 | CASRRGTGKGGRRNEQFF | TGTGCCAGCAGGAGGGGGACAGGGAAGGGGGGGCGTCGGAATGAGCAGTTCTTC
TRBJ2-1 | few | - | 14 | TRBV5-1 | CASSHPGANNEQFF | TGCGCCAGCAGCCACCCGGGAGCAAACAATGAGCAGTTCTTC
TRBJ1-5 | once | TRBD1 | 15 | TRBV7-2 | CAISFQGGQHQPQHF | TGTGCCATCAGCTTCCAGGGGGGACAGCATCAGCCCCAGCATTTT
TRBJ2-3 | few | - | 17 | TRBV7-2 | CASSLAGGLVRTDTQYF | TGTGCCAGCAGCTTAGCGGGGGGCCTGGTTCGCACAGATACGCAGTATTTT
TRBJ2-7 | - | TRBD1 | 14 | TRBV5-1 | CASSSGQGGNEQYF | TGCGCCAGCAGCTCGGGACAGGGGGGCAACGAGCAGTACTTC
TRBJ2-1 | many | TRBD2 | 16 | TRBV29-1 | CSAAGLAEISYNEQFF | TGCAGCGCTGCGGGACTAGCGGAGATCTCCTACAATGAGCAGTTCTTC
TRBJ1-2 | - | - | 13 | TRBV6-1 | CASRPTPFYGYTF | TGTGCCAGCAGGCCCACACCGTTCTATGGCTACACCTTC
TRBJ1-1 | - | - | 13 | TRBV6-4 | CASSVEANTEAFF | TGTGCCAGCTCTGTAGAAGCCAACACTGAAGCTTTCTTT
TRBJ1-4 | many | TRBD1 | 15 | TRBV15 | CATSLTGTGNEKLFF | TGTGCCACCAGCTTAACCGGGACAGGGAACGAAAAACTGTTTTTT
TRBJ2-7 | - | TRBD1 | 16 | TRBV7-8 | CASSQVQGEDSYEQYF | TGTGCCAGCAGCCAAGTACAGGGGGAAGATTCCTACGAGCAGTACTTC
TRBJ2-5 | many | TRBD2 | 15 | TRBV28 | CASSFPSGGHETQYF | TGTGCCAGCAGTTTTCCTTCGGGGGGGCATGAGACCCAGTACTTC
TRBJ2-3 | many | - | 16 | TRBV5-1 | CASSLAGGSAGDTQYF | TGCGCCAGCAGCTTGGCCGGAGGTAGCGCAGGAGATACGCAGTATTTT
TRBJ1-6 | - | - | 17 | TRBV4-2 | CASSQDRFGNNNSPLHF | TGTGCCAGCAGCCAAGATCGTTTCGGGAATAATAATTCACCCCTCCACTTT
TRBJ2-5 | few | TRBD1 | 15 | TRBV29-1 | CSVEDRGQGAETQYF | TGCAGCGTTGAAGATCGGGGACAGGGGGCTGAGACCCAGTACTTC
TRBJ1-6 | - | - | 16 | TRBV27 | CASSRRTATYNSPLHF | TGTGCCAGCAGCCGACGAACGGCAACCTATAATTCACCCCTCCACTTT
TRBJ1-2 | - | - | 13 | TRBV12-3/TRBV12-4 | CASSWGGNYGYTF | TGTGCCAGCAGTTGGGGGGGTAACTATGGCTACACCTTC